Sequencing of this TCR beta chain was carried out in a study of shared clonotypes between healthy human individuals. Sorted subsets were amplified in replicate PCRs using around 200 ng DNA, tens of thousands of T cell genomes. Libraries were prepared by immunoSEQ multiplex PCR; TCRdb keeps only in-frame clonotypes and omits some of them. There are around 2.3 million clones in the sample; approximately 96% occur only once, and roughly 0.13% lies in the top ten. Findings and caveats of the study: The study found about 5% of naive CD4 clonotypes shared across a few donors.

With 1 base removed from V and 8 bases from J, the gap between germline ends came to 17 bases. CDR1 SGHNT and CDR2 YYREEE come from the germline V gene (reference sequence). This CDR3 comprises 15 residues. Note on this clone: Its target is not known.

The sequencing input was naive CD4+ T cells sorted from blood. The sample's subset: CD45RA+ positively selected. The J gene is TRBJ2-3, the V gene TRBV5-4; tentatively, D is TRBD2 (6 bases). The source is a man aged 18 to 35 in good health. CDR3 sequence reads: CASSLFSKWEATQYF. As DNA, the CDR3 is TGTGCCAGCAGCTTGTTCAGCAAATGGGAGGCTACGCAGTATTTT.